This entry describes one T cell receptor beta chain. The clone's antigen remains unknown. Per-nucleotide qualities are absent, and no much larger clonotype sits a single base away. These data come from a study of control samples from healthy donors and cancer patients (TCRdb year 2020). The germline V gene (reference sequence) supplies CDR1 MNHNY and CDR2 SVGAGI. Including the terminal cysteine and phenylalanine, the CDR3 comprises 15 residues. The DNA shown is the 45-base CDR3, in frame from base 1. Relative to germline, V is 2 bases shorter and J is 6 bases shorter, with 14 bases between their ends. Library prep was done by the immunoSEQ multiplex PCR assay. TCRdb's version of the immuneACCESS table is confined to in-frame rearrangements and falls short of the full clone set. An unresolved V gene accounts for under half of the shortfall where checked; the remainder is of unknown origin. The sample table shows more than 90,000 clones, and around 88% are seen once. Together, the top ten hold approximately 8.3% of the sample.

The receptor was isolated from a man in his thirties or forties in good health. Specimen: blood. The rearranged segments are TRBV6-6 and TRBJ2-1; the D call is possibly TRBD1 or TRBD2, each sharing 5 bases. The DNA sequence is TGTGCCAGCAGTTACCCCCGGGACCACGTCAATGAGCAGTTCTTC. This yields the protein CASSYPRDHVNEQFF.